The next 11 T cell receptor beta chains were all read from a single sample in a study of shared clonotypes between healthy human individuals. The table came from immunoSEQ multiplex PCR; TCRdb's copy has only in-frame clones and leaves some out. The data show 2.5 million or so clones, roughly 92% seen once. The material sequenced was naive CD4+ T cells sorted from blood. Subset noted: CD45RA+ positively selected. These receptor sequences come from a man aged 18 to 35 in good health.

The chain recombines TRBV6-1 with TRBJ1-5, with 8 nucleotides matching TRBD1. With V trimmed by 6 bases and J by 2 bases, 6 bases remained unmatched. Germline V gives CDR1 MNHNS, CDR2 SASEGT. The CDR3 runs to 15 residues. The CDR3 here is CASRTPTGGNQPQHF. The CDR3 DNA follows: TGTGCCAGCAGGACCCCGACAGGGGGCAATCAGCCCCAGCATTTT.

This chain uses TRBV5-1 with TRBJ2-1, with 10 bases matching TRBD1. This CDR3 comprises 16 residues. Germline-derived CDR1 and CDR2 are SGHRS and YFSETQ. With 4 bases clipped from V and 4 bases from J, the junction kept 8 bases outside the gene matches. For the CDR3, the DNA is TGCGCCAGCAGCACGTGGGGGACAGGGGTATACAATGAGCAGTTCTTC. It codes for CASSTWGTGVYNEQFF.

The chain uses TRBV30 and TRBJ2-1; TRBD2 matches 13 bases. The CDR3 extends over 12 amino acids. V trimming: 5 bases; J trimming: 8 bases; junction bases outside the gene matches: 0. The germline CDR1 and CDR2 sequences are GTSNPN and SVGIG (reference sequence). The CDR3 region is CAWGLAGDEQFF. The CDR3 DNA sequence: TGTGCCTGGGGACTAGCGGGAGATGAGCAGTTCTTC.

V is TRBV19 and J is TRBJ2-1; TRBD2 is a possible D gene (5 bases). The CDR3 runs 14 residues. Germline V gene data show CDR1 as LNHDA and CDR2 as SQIVND (reference sequence). Trimming took 3 bases from V and 8 from J, leaving 14 bases between them. The CDR3 DNA follows: TGTGCCAGTAGTATGAAGGACTGGCGGGATGAGCAGTTCTTC. Translated: CASSMKDWRDEQFF.

The chain combines TRBV29-1 with TRBJ2-2; 10 bases are shared with TRBD1. Germline CDR1 SQVTM, CDR2 ANQGSEA. The V and J ends lost 4 bases and 0 bases, in that order; junction bases with no gene match: 2. The CDR3 length is 15 residues. The CDR3 reads CSVGDRGSNTGELFF. In DNA form, the CDR3 reads TGCAGCGTTGGGGACAGGGGATCGAACACCGGGGAGCTGTTTTTT.

The V gene is TRBV5-6, the J gene TRBJ2-1, with D hard to call. In germline, CDR1 is SGHDT, CDR2 YYEEEE. There are 16 residues in the CDR3. V gave up 4 bases and J gave up 2 bases, with 16 bases separating them. The CDR3 region is CASSLDLHQTYNEQFF. CDR3 coding DNA: TGTGCCAGCAGCCTGGACCTGCACCAAACCTACAATGAGCAGTTCTTC. Drawing the rest from reference TRBV5-6 and TRBJ2-1, the complete variable domain is DAGVTQSPTHLIKTRGQQVTLRCSPKSGHDTVSWYQQALGQGPQFIFQYYEEEERQRGNFPDRFSGHQFPNYSSELNVNALLLGDSALYLCASSLDLHQTYNEQFFGPGTRLTVL.

The chain joins TRBV9 to TRBJ1-4; perhaps TRBD1 as D (6 bases). This CDR3 region has 16 residues. Germline CDR1 is SGDLS and CDR2 is YYNGEE. V was shortened by 2 bases and J by 0 bases, with 11 bases between the two germline ends. The CDR3 spells CASSVGATATNEKLFF. CDR3 DNA: TGTGCCAGCAGCGTGGGGGCCACTGCAACTAATGAAAAACTGTTTTTT.

About this clone itself: At the DNA level, this CDR3 is encoded by other sequences in the same sample as well. This sequence joins TRBV30 and TRBJ1-1, with D maybe TRBD1 (5 bases). Trimming took 0 bases from V and 8 from J, leaving 10 bases between them. The V gene's germline CDR1 is GTSNPN and CDR2 SVGIG (reference sequence). This CDR3 has 12 amino acids. This chain's CDR3 is CAWSVRGSEAFF. CDR3 nucleotides: TGTGCCTGGAGTGTACGGGGCAGCGAAGCTTTCTTT.

This chain links TRBV5-1 with TRBJ2-1, with D possibly TRBD1 on 5 matching bases. Germline CDR1 is SGHRS and CDR2 is YFSETQ. This CDR3 has 14 amino acids. Trimming took 2 bases from V and 6 from J, leaving 12 bases between them. DNA for the CDR3: TGCGCCAGCAGCTTAGGGGCCAGCCTCAATGAGCAGTTCTTC. Translating gives CASSLGASLNEQFF. Using reference TRBV5-1 and TRBJ2-1 for the parts outside the CDR3, the full variable domain is KAGVTQTPRYLIKTRGQQVTLSCSPISGHRSVSWYQQTPGQGLQFLFEYFSETQRNKGNFPGRFSGRQFSNSRSEMNVSTLELGDSALYLCASSLGASLNEQFFGPGTRLTVL.

The chain links TRBV4-3 to TRBJ1-1, with unresolved D. Looked up from germline, CDR1 is LGHNA and CDR2 is YSLEER. V lost 4 bases to trimming and J lost 0 bases, with 6 bases between them. The CDR3 is 13 amino acids. CDR3 DNA sequence: TGCGCCAGCAGCCGAGGAATGAACACTGAAGCTTTCTTT. It encodes CASSRGMNTEAFF.

Concerning this clone: Other nucleotide sequences in the sample specify the same CDR3. The V and J genes are TRBV10-3 and TRBJ2-7; D possibly corresponds to TRBD2 (5 bases). This CDR3 is 13 amino acids long. Germline CDR1 ENHRY, CDR2 SYGVKD. V lost 6 bases and J 0 bases, leaving 9 bases between the germline ends. The CDR3 nucleotides are TGTGCCATCAGGGACTTGAGCTCCTACGAGCAGTACTTC. Protein sequence: CAIRDLSSYEQYF.